This is a list of T cell receptor beta chains from one sample in a study of cytomegalovirus exposure and HLA in healthy donors. Assay: immunoSEQ multiplex PCR; the TCRdb copy retains only in-frame clones and omits some. This sample has 80,000 to 95,000 clones, with 70% to 90% found just once. What was sequenced was PBMCs. Receptors were obtained from a woman in her late teens or twenties in good health and CMV-seropositive. Each CDR3 is given with its conserved first and last residue. D genes are given only for firm matches. Clone size appears in some rows only: once, few, many, or a class for an expanded clone.

TRBV10-1,NA,TRBJ2-7,TRBD1,CASSDPGTGKDEQYF,TGCGCCAGCAGTGATCCCGGGACAGGGAAGGACGAGCAGTACTTC
TRBV12-5,once,TRBJ1-1,TRBD1,CASAPGQGWDTEAFF,TGTGCTAGTGCCCCGGGACAGGGATGGGACACTGAAGCTTTCTTT
TRBV2,NA,TRBJ2-7,TRBD1,CASLSSRQGVYEQYF,TGTGCCAGCCTCTCCTCAAGACAGGGTGTCTACGAGCAGTACTTC
TRBV28,NA,TRBJ2-1,TRBD2,CASSLEVAGANEQFF,TGTGCCAGCAGTTTAGAGGTAGCGGGGGCGAATGAGCAGTTCTTC
TRBV6-1,NA,TRBJ2-5,NA,CASSERSRETQYF,TGTGCCAGCAGTGAAAGAAGTAGAGAGACCCAGTACTTC
TRBV9,NA,TRBJ1-1,TRBD1,CASSPRGTDTEAFF,TGTGCCAGCAGCCCTCGGGGGACAGACACTGAAGCTTTCTTT
TRBV7-8,once,TRBJ2-7,NA,CASTDGTYEQYF,TGTGCCAGCACGGACGGGACCTACGAGCAGTACTTC
TRBV6-5,NA,TRBJ1-2,NA,CAVKGNLDYGYTF,TGTGCCGTCAAGGGGAATTTGGACTATGGCTACACCTTC
TRBV15,NA,TRBJ2-1,TRBD2,CATSRKSSGSYNEQFF,TGTGCCACCAGCAGAAAATCTAGCGGGAGCTACAATGAGCAGTTCTTC
TRBV4-1,NA,TRBJ2-7,TRBD2,CASSLEGLVGYEQYF,TGCGCCAGCAGCCTGGAGGGACTAGTAGGCTACGAGCAGTACTTC
TRBV27,NA,TRBJ2-3,TRBD1,CASSFSFSQLRDRNTDTQYF,TGTGCCAGCAGTTTCAGTTTCTCCCAACTCCGGGACAGGAACACAGATACGCAGTATTTT
TRBV6-5,NA,TRBJ1-1,NA,CASSLVARPGATEAFF,TGTGCCAGCAGTTTAGTCGCCCGGCCGGGTGCCACTGAAGCTTTCTTT
TRBV6-5,NA,TRBJ2-7,NA,CASSYSFADEQYF,TGTGCCAGCAGTTACTCGTTTGCGGACGAGCAGTACTTC
TRBV29-1,NA,TRBJ2-1,NA,CSVDEGGGLDNEQFF,TGCAGCGTTGACGAGGGCGGGGGCCTCGACAATGAGCAGTTCTTC
TRBV4-1,NA,TRBJ1-4,TRBD1,CASSRRGQGAGLTNEKLFF,TGCGCCAGCAGCCGTCGGGGACAGGGGGCTGGTTTGACTAATGAAAAACTGTTTTTT
TRBV12-5,NA,TRBJ2-7,NA,CASGLARDYEQYF,TGTGCTAGTGGTTTGGCTAGAGACTACGAGCAGTACTTC
TRBV15,NA,TRBJ2-7,TRBD1,CATSKRAGQGSYEQYF,TGTGCCACCAGCAAGAGGGCGGGACAGGGATCCTACGAGCAGTACTTC
TRBV19,few,TRBJ1-5,NA,CASSTWGGKQEPQHF,TGTGCCAGTAGTACCTGGGGGGGGAAGCAGGAGCCCCAGCATTTT
TRBV12-5,NA,TRBJ1-1,NA,CASAPPIRNTEAFF,TGTGCTAGTGCCCCGCCTATTAGGAACACTGAAGCTTTCTTT
TRBV2,NA,TRBJ2-1,TRBD2,CASTRLASYNEQFF,TGTGCCAGCACAAGACTAGCGAGCTACAATGAGCAGTTCTTC
TRBV15,NA,TRBJ1-1,TRBD1,CATSRDTGARRLTEAFF,TGTGCCACCAGCAGAGATACAGGGGCCCGGCGTTTGACTGAAGCTTTCTTT
TRBV7-2,NA,TRBJ2-3,TRBD1,CAIGTGVDTQYF,TGTGCCATAGGGACAGGGGTAGATACGCAGTATTTT
TRBV28,NA,TRBJ2-3,NA,CASGWGVWTDTQYF,TGTGCCAGCGGTTGGGGGGTTTGGACAGATACGCAGTATTTT
TRBV28,NA,TRBJ1-5,NA,CASSWGDQPQHF,TGTGCCAGCAGTTGGGGGGATCAGCCCCAGCATTTT
TRBV6-5,NA,TRBJ2-7,TRBD2,CASSYSSGLAGTEQYF,TGTGCCAGCAGTTACTCTTCGGGACTAGCGGGAACGGAGCAGTACTTC
TRBV5-1,NA,TRBJ2-7,NA,CASSRNAGLEYEQYF,TGCGCCAGCAGCCGCAATGCAGGGCTAGAATACGAGCAGTACTTC
TRBV28,NA,TRBJ1-1,NA,CASRPEMNTEAFF,TGTGCCAGCCGTCCCGAGATGAACACTGAAGCTTTCTTT
TRBV29-1,NA,TRBJ2-1,TRBD1,CSVEGTGNWATGNEQFF,TGCAGCGTTGAAGGGACAGGGAATTGGGCTACGGGAAATGAGCAGTTCTTC
TRBV5-1,NA,TRBJ2-3,TRBD1,CASDRGSTDTQYF,TGCGCCAGTGACAGGGGGAGCACAGATACGCAGTATTTT